The clone carrying this T cell receptor beta chain was observed a single time. Participants, about 18 to 89 years old, spanned under 30 US areas. Participant-reported clinical history was the basis for cohort assignment. Within 2 weeks before study entry, exposed participants met a COVID-19 case. Germline loops: CDR1 SGHTS, CDR2 YDEGEE. This CDR3 has 14 amino acids. V was cut by 3 bases and J by 8 bases, with 17 bases left in between. These data come from a study of blood T cell repertoires in COVID-19. Looking at the study overall: Sources were T cells, B-cell-depleted T cells, or PBMCs; the material itself was cDNA or gDNA.

Method: immunoSEQ multiplex PCR; TCRdb's copy keeps in-frame clones and lacks some. The sample shows 350,000 to 500,000 clones, more than 70% of them seen only once. The TCR was taken from a woman aged 18-29 years who had been exposed to COVID-19. This chain uses TRBV5-8 with TRBJ1-2, with TRBD1 as a possible D gene (6 bases). Sequenced material: PBMCs or T cells enriched from blood (not recorded which). CDR3 amino acids: CASSSLWGRGGYTF. CDR3 DNA sequence: TGTGCCAGCAGCTCCCTATGGGGGCGCGGAGGCTACACCTTC.